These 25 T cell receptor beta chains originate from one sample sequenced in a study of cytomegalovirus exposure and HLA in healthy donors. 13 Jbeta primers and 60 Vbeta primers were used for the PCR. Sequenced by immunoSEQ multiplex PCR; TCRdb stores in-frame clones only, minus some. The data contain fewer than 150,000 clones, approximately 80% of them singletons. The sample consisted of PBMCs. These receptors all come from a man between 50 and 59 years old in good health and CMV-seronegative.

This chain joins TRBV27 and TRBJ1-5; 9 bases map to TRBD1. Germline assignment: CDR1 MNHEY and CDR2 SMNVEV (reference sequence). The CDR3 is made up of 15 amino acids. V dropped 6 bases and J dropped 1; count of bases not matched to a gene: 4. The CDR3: CASRQQGASNQPQHF. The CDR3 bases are TGTGCCAGCAGACAACAGGGGGCAAGCAATCAGCCCCAGCATTTT.

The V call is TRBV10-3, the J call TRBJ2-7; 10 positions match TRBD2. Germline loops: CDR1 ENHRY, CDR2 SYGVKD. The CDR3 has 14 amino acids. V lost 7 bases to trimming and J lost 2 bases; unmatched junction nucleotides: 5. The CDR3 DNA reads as TGTGCCATCAAGGAGCGGGAGGGCCCCTACGAGCAGTACTTC. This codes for CAIKEREGPYEQYF.

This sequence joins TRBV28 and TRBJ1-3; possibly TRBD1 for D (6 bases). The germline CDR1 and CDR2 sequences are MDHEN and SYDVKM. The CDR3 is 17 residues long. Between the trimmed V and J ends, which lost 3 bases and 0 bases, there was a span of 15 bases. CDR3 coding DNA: TGTGCCAGCAGTTTCGGGGGGCAGCGCATCTCTGGAAACACCATATATTTT. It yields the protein CASSFGGQRISGNTIYF.

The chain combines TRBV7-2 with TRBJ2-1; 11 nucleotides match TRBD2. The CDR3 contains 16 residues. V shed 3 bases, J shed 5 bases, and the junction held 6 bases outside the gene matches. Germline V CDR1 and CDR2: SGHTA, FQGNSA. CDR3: CASSFVAGGLDNEQFF. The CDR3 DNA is TGTGCCAGCAGCTTTGTAGCGGGAGGGCTCGACAATGAGCAGTTCTTC.

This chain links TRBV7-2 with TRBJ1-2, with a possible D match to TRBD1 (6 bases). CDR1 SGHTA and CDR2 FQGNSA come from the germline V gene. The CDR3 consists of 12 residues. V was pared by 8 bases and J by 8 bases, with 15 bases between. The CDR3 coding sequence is TGTGCCAGCTCCGCACAGGGAAGGGGCTACACCTTC. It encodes CASSAQGRGYTF.

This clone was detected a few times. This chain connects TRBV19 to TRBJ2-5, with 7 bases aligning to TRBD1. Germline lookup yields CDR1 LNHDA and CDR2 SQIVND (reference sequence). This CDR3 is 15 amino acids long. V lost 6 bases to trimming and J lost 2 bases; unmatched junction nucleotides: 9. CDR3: CASSLAGTDQETQYF. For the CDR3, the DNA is TGTGCCAGTAGCCTCGCCGGGACAGATCAAGAGACCCAGTACTTC.

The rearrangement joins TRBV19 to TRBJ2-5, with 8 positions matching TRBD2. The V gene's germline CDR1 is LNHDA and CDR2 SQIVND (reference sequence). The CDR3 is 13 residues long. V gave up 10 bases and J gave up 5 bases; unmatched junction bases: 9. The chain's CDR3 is CAISRGESETQYF. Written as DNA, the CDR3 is TGTGCCATATCGCGGGGGGAGTCCGAGACCCAGTACTTC.

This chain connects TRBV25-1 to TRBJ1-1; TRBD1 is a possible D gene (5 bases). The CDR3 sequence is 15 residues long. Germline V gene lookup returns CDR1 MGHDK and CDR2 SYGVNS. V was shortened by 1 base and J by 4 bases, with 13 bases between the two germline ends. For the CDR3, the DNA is TGTGCCAGCAGTGAATCGGAGGGGAGATCCACTGAAGCTTTCTTT. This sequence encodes CASSESEGRSTEAFF.

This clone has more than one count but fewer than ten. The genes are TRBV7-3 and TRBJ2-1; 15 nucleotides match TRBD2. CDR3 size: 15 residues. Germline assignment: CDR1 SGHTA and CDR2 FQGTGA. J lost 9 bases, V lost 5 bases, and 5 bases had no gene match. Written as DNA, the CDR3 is TGTGCCAGCAGCCTCGGGACTAGCGGGAGGTTTGAGCAGTTCTTC. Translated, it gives CASSLGTSGRFEQFF.

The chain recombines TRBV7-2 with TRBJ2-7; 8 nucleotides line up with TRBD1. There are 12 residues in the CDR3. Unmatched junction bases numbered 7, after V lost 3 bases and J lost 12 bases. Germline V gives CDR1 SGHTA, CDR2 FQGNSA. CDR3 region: CASSLTGVFPYF. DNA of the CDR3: TGTGCCAGCAGCTTGACAGGGGTGTTTCCGTACTTC.

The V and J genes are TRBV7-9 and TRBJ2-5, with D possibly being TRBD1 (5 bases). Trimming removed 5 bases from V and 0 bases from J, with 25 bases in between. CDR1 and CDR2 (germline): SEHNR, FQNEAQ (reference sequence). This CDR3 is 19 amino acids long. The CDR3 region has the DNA TGTGCCAGCAGCGATAACAATGCGCCAGGGTGGTTTTACCAAGAGACCCAGTACTTC. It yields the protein CASSDNNAPGWFYQETQYF.

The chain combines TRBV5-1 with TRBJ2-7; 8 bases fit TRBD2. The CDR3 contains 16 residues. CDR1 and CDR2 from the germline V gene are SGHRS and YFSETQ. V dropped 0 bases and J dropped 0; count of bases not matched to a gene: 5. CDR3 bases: TGCGCCAGCAGCTTGGGGGGGCTAGCGGGCTCCTACGAGCAGTACTTC. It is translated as CASSLGGLAGSYEQYF.

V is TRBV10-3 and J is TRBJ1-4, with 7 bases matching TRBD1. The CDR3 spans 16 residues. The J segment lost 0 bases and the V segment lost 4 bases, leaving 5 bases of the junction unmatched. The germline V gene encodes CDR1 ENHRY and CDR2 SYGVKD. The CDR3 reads CAISARQGATNEKLFF. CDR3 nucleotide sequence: TGTGCCATCAGTGCAAGACAGGGAGCAACTAATGAAAAACTGTTTTTT.

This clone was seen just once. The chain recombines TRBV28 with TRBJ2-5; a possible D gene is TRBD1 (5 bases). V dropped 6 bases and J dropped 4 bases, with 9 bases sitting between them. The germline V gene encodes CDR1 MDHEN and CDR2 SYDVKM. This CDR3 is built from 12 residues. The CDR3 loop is CASSQQAETQYF. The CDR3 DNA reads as TGTGCCAGCAGCCAACAGGCAGAGACCCAGTACTTC.

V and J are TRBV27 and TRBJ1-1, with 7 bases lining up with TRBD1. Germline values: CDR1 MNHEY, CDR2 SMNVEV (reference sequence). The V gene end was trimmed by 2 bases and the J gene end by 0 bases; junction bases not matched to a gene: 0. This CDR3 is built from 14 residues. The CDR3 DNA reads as TGTGCCAGCAGTTTACAGGGGGTGAACACTGAAGCTTTCTTT. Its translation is CASSLQGVNTEAFF.

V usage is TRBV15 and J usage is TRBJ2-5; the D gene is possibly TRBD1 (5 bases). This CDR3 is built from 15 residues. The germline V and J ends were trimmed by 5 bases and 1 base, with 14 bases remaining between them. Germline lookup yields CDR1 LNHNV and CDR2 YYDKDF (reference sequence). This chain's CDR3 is CATSLWGQGQETQYF. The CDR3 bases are TGTGCCACCAGCTTATGGGGCCAGGGCCAAGAGACCCAGTACTTC.

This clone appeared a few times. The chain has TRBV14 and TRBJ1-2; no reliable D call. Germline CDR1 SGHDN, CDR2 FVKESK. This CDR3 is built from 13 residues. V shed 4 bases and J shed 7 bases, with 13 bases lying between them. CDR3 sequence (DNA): TGTGCCAGCAGCCCAGCGCGGACTATTGGCTACACCTTC. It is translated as CASSPARTIGYTF.

The CDR3 here is CASSINGGRKTDTQYF. The CDR3 nucleotides are TGTGCCAGTAGTATAAATGGCGGGAGGAAGACAGATACGCAGTATTTT. The rearrangement links TRBV19 to TRBJ2-3; TRBD2 matches 8 bases. The ends lost 2 bases at V and 3 bases at J; junction bases unmatched: 7. The CDR3 totals 16 residues. Per germline, CDR1 LNHDA and CDR2 SQIVND (reference sequence).

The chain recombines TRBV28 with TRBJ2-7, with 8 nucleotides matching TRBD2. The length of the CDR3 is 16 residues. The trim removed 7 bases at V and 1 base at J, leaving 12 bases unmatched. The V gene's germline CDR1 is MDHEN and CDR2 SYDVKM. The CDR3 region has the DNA TGTGCCAGCACCCCCACCGGGAGGGGGAATTCCTACGAGCAGTACTTC. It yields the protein CASTPTGRGNSYEQYF.

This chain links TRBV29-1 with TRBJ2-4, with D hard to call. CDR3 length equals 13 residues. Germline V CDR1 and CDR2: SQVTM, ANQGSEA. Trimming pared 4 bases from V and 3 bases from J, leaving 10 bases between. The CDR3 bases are TGCAGCGTTGTTACGGTAGACAAAAACATTCAGTACTTC. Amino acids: CSVVTVDKNIQYF.

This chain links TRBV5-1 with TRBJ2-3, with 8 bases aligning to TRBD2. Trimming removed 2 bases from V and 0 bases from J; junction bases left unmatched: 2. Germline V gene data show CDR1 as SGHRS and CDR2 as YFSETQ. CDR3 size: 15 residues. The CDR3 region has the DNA TGCGCCAGCAGCTTCCCGGGGGGGAGCACAGATACGCAGTATTTT. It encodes CASSFPGGSTDTQYF.

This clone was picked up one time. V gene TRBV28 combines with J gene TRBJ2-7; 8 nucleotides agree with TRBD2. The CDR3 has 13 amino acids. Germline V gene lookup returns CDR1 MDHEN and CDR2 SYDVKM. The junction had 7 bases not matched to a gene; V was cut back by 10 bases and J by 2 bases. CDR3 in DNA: TGTGCCATCAGCGGGAGAGGGCCCTACGAGCAGTACTTC. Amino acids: CAISGRGPYEQYF.

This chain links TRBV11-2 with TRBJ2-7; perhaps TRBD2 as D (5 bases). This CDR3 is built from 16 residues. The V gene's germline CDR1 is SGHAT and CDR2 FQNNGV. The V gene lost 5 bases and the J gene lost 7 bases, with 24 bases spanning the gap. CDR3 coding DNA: TGTGCCAGCAGCCCCAAGGGCGCGAGGGATCCCACTGAGCAGTACTTC. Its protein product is CASSPKGARDPTEQYF.

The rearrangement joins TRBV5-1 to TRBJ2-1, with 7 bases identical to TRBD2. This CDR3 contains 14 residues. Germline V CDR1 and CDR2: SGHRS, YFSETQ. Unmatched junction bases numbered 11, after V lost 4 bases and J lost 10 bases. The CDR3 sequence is CASSPGTTSQEQFF. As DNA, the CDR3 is TGCGCCAGCAGCCCCGGGACTACCTCTCAGGAGCAGTTCTTC. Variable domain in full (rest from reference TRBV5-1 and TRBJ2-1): KAGVTQTPRYLIKTRGQQVTLSCSPISGHRSVSWYQQTPGQGLQFLFEYFSETQRNKGNFPGRFSGRQFSNSRSEMNVSTLELGDSALYLCASSPGTTSQEQFFGPGTRLTVL.

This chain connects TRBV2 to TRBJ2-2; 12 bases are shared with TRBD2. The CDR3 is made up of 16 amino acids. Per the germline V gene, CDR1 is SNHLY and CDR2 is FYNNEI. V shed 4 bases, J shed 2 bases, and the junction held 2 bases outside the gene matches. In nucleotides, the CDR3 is TGTGCCAGCAGTGGGACTAGCGGGATAAACACCGGGGAGCTGTTTTTT. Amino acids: CASSGTSGINTGELFF.